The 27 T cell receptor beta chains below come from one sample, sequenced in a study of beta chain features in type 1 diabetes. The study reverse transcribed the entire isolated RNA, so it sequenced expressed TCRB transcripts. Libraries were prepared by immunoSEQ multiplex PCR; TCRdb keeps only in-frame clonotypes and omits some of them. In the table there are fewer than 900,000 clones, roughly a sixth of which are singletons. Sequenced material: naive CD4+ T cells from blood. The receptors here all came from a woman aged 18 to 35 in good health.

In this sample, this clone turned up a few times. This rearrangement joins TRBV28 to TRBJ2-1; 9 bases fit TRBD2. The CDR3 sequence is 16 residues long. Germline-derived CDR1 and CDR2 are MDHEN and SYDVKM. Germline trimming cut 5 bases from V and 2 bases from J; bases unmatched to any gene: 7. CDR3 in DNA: TGTGCCAGCAGTCCCATAGCGGGAGTGACCTACAATGAGCAGTTCTTC. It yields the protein CASSPIAGVTYNEQFF.

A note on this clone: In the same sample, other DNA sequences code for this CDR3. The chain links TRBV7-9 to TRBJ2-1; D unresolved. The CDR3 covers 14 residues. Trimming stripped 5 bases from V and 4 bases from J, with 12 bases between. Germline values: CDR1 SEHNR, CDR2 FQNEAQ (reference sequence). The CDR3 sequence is CASSLAGPYNEQFF. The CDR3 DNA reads TGTGCCAGCAGCCTGGCAGGACCTTACAATGAGCAGTTCTTC.

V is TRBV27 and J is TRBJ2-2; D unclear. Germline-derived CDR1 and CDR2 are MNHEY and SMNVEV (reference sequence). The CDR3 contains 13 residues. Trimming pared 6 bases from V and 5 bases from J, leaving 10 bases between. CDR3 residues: CASRPHGTGELFF. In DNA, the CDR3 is TGTGCCAGCAGGCCACACGGGACCGGGGAGCTGTTTTTT.

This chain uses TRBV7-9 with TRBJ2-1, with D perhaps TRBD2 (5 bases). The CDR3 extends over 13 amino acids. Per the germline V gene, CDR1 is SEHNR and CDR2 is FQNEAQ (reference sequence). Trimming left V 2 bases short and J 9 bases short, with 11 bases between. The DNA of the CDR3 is TGTGCCAGCAGCTTAATAGCGCTGGGTGAGCAGTTCTTC. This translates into CASSLIALGEQFF.

The CDR3: CASSLHVGTGNTEAFF. DNA for the CDR3: TGTGCCAGCAGCTTACACGTCGGGACAGGGAACACTGAAGCTTTCTTT. The chain carries TRBV7-2 and TRBJ1-1, with 8 nucleotides matching TRBD1. The trim removed 2 bases at V and 1 base at J, leaving 6 bases unmatched. CDR1 and CDR2 from the germline V gene are SGHTA and FQGNSA. The CDR3 is 16 residues long.

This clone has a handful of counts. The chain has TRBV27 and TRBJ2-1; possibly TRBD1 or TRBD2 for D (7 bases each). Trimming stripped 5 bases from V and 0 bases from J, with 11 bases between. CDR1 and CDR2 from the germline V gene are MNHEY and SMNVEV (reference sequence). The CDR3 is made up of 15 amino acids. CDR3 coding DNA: TGTGCCAGCAGTAAGCGGGACAGCTCCTACAATGAGCAGTTCTTC. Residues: CASSKRDSSYNEQFF.

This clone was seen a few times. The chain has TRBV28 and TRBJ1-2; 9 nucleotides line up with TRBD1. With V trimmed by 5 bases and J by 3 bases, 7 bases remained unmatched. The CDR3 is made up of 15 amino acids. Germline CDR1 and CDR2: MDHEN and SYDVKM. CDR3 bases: TGTGCCAGCAGTCTAGGGACAGGGTGGGACTATGGCTACACCTTC. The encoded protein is CASSLGTGWDYGYTF.

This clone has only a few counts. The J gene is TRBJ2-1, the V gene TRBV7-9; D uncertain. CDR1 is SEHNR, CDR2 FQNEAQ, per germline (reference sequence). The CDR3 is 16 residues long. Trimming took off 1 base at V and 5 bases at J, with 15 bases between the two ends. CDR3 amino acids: CASSLVGFGVHNEQFF. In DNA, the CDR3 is TGTGCCAGCAGCTTAGTGGGGTTTGGTGTCCACAATGAGCAGTTCTTC.

The CDR3 loop reads CASTLGGWDTEAFF. DNA for the CDR3: TGTGCCAGCACCCTCGGAGGGTGGGACACTGAAGCTTTCTTT. The chain has TRBV7-2 and TRBJ1-1; the D is unclear. The V gene lost 7 bases and the J gene lost 3 bases, with 15 bases spanning the gap. CDR1 and CDR2 (germline): SGHTA, FQGNSA. The CDR3 totals 14 residues. Drawing the rest from reference TRBV7-2 and TRBJ1-1, the complete variable domain is GAGVSQSPSNKVTEKGKDVELRCDPISGHTALYWYRQSLGQGLEFLIYFQGNSAPDKSGLPSDRFSAERTGGSVSTLTIQRTQQEDSAVYLCASTLGGWDTEAFFGQGTRLTVV.

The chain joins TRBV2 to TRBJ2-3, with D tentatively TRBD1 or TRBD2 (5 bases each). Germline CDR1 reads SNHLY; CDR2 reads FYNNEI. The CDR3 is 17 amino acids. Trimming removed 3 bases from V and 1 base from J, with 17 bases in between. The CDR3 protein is CASSDRLGTRGTDTQYF. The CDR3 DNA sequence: TGTGCCAGCAGTGACAGGCTCGGGACGAGAGGCACAGATACGCAGTATTTT.

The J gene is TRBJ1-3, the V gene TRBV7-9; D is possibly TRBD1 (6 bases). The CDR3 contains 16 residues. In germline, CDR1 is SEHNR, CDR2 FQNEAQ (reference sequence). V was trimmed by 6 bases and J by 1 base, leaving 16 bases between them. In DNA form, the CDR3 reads TGTGCCAGCAGTTACCGGACAGAATCATCTGGAAACACCATATATTTT. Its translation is CASSYRTESSGNTIYF.

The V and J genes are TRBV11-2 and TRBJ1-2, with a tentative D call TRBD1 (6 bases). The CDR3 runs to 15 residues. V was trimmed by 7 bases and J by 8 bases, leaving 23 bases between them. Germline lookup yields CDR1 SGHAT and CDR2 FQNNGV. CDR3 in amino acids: CASNPKTGILSGYTF. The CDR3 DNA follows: TGTGCCAGCAACCCTAAAACAGGGATTTTATCCGGCTACACCTTC.

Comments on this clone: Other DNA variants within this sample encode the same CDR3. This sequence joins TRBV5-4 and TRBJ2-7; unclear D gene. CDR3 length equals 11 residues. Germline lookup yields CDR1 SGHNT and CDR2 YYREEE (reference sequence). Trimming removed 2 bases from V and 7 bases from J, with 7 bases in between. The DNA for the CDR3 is TGTGCCAGCAGCTTAGGAACTGAGCAGTACTTC. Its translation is CASSLGTEQYF.

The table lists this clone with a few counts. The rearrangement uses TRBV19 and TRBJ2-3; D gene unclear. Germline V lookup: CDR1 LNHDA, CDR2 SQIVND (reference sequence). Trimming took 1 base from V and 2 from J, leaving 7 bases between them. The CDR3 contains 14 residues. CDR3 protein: CASSIVGDTDTQYF. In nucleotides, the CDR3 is TGTGCCAGTAGTATAGTGGGCGACACAGATACGCAGTATTTT.

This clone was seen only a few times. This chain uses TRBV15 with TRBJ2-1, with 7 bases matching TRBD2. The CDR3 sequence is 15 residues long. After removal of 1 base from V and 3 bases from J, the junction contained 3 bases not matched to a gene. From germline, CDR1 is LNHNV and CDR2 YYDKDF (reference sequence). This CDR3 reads CATSRASSGYNEQFF. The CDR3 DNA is TGTGCCACCAGCAGAGCGTCTAGCGGCTACAATGAGCAGTTCTTC.

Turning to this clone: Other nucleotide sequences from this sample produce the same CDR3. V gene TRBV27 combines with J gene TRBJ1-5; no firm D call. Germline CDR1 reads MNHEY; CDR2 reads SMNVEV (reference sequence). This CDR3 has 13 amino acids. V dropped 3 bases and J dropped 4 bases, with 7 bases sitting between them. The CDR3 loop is CASSLRGNQPQHF. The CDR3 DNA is TGTGCCAGCAGTTTGCGGGGAAATCAGCCCCAGCATTTT.

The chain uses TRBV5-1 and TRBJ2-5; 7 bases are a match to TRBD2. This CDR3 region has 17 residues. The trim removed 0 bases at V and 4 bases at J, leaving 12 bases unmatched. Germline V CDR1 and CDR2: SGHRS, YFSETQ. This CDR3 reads CASSLDGAGASGETQYF. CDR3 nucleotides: TGCGCCAGCAGCTTGGACGGTGCGGGAGCGTCGGGAGAGACCCAGTACTTC.

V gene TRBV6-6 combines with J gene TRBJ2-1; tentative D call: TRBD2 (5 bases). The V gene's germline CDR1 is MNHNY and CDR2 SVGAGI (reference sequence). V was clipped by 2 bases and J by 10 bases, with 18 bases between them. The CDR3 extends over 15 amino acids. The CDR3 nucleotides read TGTGCCAGCAGTTACGGTCTAGTCTCCCCGGGGGAGCAGTTCTTC. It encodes CASSYGLVSPGEQFF.

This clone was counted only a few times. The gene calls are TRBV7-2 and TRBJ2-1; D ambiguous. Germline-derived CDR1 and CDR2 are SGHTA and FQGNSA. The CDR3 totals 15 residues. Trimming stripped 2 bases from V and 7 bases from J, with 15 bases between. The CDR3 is CASSLNPPWRNEQFF. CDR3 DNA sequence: TGTGCCAGCAGCTTAAATCCTCCGTGGCGAAATGAGCAGTTCTTC.

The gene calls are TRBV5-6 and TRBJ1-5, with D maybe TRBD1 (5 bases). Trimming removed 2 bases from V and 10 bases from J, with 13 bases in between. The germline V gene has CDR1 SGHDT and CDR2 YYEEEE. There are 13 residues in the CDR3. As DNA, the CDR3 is TGTGCCAGCAGCTTCAACAAGGGGTCTCCCCAGCATTTT. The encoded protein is CASSFNKGSPQHF.

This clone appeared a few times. CDR3 residues: CASSEALAGYNYEQYF. The CDR3, as DNA: TGTGCCAGCAGTGAAGCCCTAGCGGGATACAACTACGAGCAGTACTTC. The chain combines TRBV6-1 with TRBJ2-5; 9 bases line up with TRBD2. The DNA matches TRBJ2-7 better at its end, which makes the J call doubtful. From germline, CDR1 is MNHNS and CDR2 SASEGT. This CDR3 is 16 amino acids long.

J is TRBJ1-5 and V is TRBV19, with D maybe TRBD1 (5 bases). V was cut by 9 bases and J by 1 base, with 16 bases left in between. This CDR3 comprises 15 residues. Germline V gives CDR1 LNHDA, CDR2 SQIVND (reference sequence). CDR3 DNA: TGTGCCAGCCAGAGACAGTCCACGAGCAATCAGCCCCAGCATTTT. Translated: CASQRQSTSNQPQHF.

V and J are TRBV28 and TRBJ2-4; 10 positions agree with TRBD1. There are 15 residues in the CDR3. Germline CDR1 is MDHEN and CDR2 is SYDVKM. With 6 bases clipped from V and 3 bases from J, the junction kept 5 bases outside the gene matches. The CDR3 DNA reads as TGTGCCAGCAGACATGGACAGGGGGGCAAAAACATTCAGTACTTC. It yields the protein CASRHGQGGKNIQYF. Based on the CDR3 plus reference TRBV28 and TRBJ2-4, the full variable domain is DVKVTQSSRYLVKRTGEKVFLECVQDMDHENMFWYRQDPGLGLRLIYFSYDVKMKEKGDIPEGYSVSREKKERFSLILESASTNQTSMYLCASRHGQGGKNIQYFGAGTRLSVL.

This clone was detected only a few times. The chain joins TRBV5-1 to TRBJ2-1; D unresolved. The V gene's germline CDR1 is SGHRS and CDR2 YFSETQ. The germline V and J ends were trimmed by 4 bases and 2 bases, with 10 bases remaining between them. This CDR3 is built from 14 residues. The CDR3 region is CASSPSAPYNEQFF. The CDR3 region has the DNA TGCGCCAGCAGCCCAAGCGCTCCCTACAATGAGCAGTTCTTC.

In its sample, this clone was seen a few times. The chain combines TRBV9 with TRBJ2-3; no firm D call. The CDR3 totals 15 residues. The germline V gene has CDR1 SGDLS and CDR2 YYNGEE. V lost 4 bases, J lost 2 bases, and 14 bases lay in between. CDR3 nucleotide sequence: TGTGCCAGCAGCCTACAGTCTACTATCACAGATACGCAGTATTTT. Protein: CASSLQSTITDTQYF.

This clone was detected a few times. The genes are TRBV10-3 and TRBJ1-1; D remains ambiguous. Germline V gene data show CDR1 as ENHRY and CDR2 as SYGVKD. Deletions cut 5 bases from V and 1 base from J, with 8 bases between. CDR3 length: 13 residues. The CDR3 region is CAISPNQNTEAFF. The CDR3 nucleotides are TGTGCCATCAGTCCTAATCAGAACACTGAAGCTTTCTTT.

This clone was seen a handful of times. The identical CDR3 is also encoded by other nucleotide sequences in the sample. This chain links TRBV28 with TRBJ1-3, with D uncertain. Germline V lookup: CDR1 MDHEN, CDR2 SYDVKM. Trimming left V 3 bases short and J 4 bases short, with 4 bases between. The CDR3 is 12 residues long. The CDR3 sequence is CASSFPGNTIYF. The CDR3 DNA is TGTGCCAGCAGTTTTCCCGGAAACACCATATATTTT.